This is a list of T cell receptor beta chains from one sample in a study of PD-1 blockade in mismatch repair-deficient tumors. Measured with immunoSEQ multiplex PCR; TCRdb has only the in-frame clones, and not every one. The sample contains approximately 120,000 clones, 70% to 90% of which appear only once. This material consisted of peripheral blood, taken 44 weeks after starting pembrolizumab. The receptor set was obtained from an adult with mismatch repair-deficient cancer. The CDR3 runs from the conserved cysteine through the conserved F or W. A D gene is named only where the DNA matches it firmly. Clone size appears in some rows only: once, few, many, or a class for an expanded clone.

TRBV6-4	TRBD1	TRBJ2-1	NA	TGTGCCAGCAGCCGACAGGGGGGGAACAATGAGCAGTTCTTC	CASSRQGGNNEQFF
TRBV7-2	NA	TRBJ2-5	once	TGTGCCAGCAGCGTCCTCTTCGGGGAGACCCAGTACTTC	CASSVLFGETQYF
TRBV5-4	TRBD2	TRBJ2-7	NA	TGTGCCAGCAGCTTGAGTAGCGGGCACGCCTACGAGCAGTACTTC	CASSLSSGHAYEQYF
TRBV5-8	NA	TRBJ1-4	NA	TGTGCCAGCAGCTTGTATGTGTTCGGGGCTAATGAAAAACTGTTTTTT	CASSLYVFGANEKLFF
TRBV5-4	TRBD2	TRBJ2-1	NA	TGTGCCAGCAGCTTTACAGCGGGGCATAATGAGCAGTTCTTC	CASSFTAGHNEQFF
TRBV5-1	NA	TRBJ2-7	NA	TGCGCCAGCAGCTTAAGGGCAGGCGAGCAGTACTTC	CASSLRAGEQYF
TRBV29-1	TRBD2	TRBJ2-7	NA	TGCAGCCCCGGTGGGCTAGCGGGAGTTAACTGCTCCTACGAGCAGTACTTC	CSPGGLAGVNCSYEQYF
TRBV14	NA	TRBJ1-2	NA	TGTGCCAGCAGCCAAGACTTATCCCGTCAGTATGGCTACACCTTC	CASSQDLSRQYGYTF
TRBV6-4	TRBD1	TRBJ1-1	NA	TGTGCCAGCAGTGACCCTTGGACAGGGCGATCTTTCTTT	CASSDPWTGRSFF
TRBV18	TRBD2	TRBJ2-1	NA	TGTGCCAGCTCACCACGGACTAGCGGGACCGAGCAGTTCTTC	CASSPRTSGTEQFF
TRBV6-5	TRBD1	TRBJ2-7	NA	TGTGCCAGCAGTGCCGGGACAGGGGGGGTCGAGCAGTACTTC	CASSAGTGGVEQYF
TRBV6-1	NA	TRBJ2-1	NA	TGTGCCAGCAGTACCCTAGGGAATGAGCAGTTCTTC	CASSTLGNEQFF
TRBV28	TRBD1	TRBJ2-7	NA	TGTGCCAGCAGTTCCAGGGACAGGGGGCCCCTCTCCTACGAGCAGTACTTC	CASSSRDRGPLSYEQYF
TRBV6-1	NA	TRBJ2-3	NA	TGTGCCAGCAGTAGGGTTACAGATACGCAGTATTTT	CASSRVTDTQYF
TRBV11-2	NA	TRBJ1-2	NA	TGTGCCAGCAGCTTAATGGGGGGGCAGAACTATGGCTACACCTTC	CASSLMGGQNYGYTF
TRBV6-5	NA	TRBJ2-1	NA	TGTGCCAGCAGTTACAGCGGCAGGGGTTTGGATGAGCAGTTCTTC	CASSYSGRGLDEQFF
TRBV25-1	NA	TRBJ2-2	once	TGTGCCAGCAGTCTCGGGGGCACCGGGGAGCTGTTTTTT	CASSLGGTGELFF
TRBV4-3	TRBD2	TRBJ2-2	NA	TGCGCCAGCAGCCAAGACATTGTGCGGGAGTGGGAGCTGTTTTTT	CASSQDIVREWELFF
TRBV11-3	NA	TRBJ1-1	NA	TGTGCCAGCAGCCCGCGACACTTAAACACTGAAGCTTTCTTT	CASSPRHLNTEAFF
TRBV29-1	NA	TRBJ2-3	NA	TGCAGCGTTAGCCGGCCAGGCGATACGCAGTATTTT	CSVSRPGDTQYF
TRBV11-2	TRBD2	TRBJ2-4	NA	TGTGCCAGCAGCTCCCTTAGCGGGAATGCGGACATTCAGTACTTC	CASSSLSGNADIQYF
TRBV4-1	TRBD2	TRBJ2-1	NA	TGCGCCAGCAGCCCGGTCGGGGGGGGCTACAATGAGCAGTTCTTC	CASSPVGGGYNEQFF
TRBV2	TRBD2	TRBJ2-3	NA	TGTGCCAGCAGTCCCCGGATCCAGCGGGAGGGGGTTACGCAGTATTTT	CASSPRIQREGVTQYF
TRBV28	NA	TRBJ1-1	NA	TGTGCCAGCAGTCAGGACCCGAACACTGAAGCTTTCTTT	CASSQDPNTEAFF
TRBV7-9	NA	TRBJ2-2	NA	TGTGCCACCGGTAGGGGACCCGGGGAGCTGTTTTTT	CATGRGPGELFF
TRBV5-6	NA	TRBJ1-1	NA	TGTGCCAGCAGCTTGGTTTCCGGTGGAGTCAGGGGAGCTTTCTTT	CASSLVSGGVRGAFF
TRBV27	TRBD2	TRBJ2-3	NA	TGTGCCAGCAGACTAGCGGGGCGCACCACAGATACGCAGTATTTT	CASRLAGRTTDTQYF
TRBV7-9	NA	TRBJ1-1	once	TGTGCCAGCAGCTTAGTGACGGAGGGGGAAGCTTTCTTT	CASSLVTEGEAFF
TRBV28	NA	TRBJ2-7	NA	TGTGCCAGCACTCAGCGTAGCTCCCTCTACGAGCAGTACTTC	CASTQRSSLYEQYF
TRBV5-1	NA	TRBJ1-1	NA	TGCGCCAGCAGAATGAGGCCGGAACGGGCAGGGGCGATGAACACTGAAGCTTTCTTT	CASRMRPERAGAMNTEAFF
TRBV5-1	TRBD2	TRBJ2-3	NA	TGCGCCAGCAGCTTGGGAGGGACTAGCGGGAGGAAGGGCACAGATACGCAGTATTTT	CASSLGGTSGRKGTDTQYF
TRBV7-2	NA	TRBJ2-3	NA	TGTGCCAGCAGCTTCCGAGTGGGAGCGGGAGATACGCAGTATTTT	CASSFRVGAGDTQYF
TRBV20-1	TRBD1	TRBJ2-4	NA	TGCAGTCTCATAACAGGGGACATTCAGTACTTC	CSLITGDIQYF
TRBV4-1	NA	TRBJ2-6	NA	TGCGCCAGCAGCCAAGTACGGATTTCTGGGGCCAACGTCCTGACTTTC	CASSQVRISGANVLTF
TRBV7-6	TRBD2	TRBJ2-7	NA	TGTGCCAGCAGCTTAGAACCGGGAGGGTTATACGAGCAGTACTTC	CASSLEPGGLYEQYF
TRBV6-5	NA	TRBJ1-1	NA	TGTGCCAGCAGTTACGACAACACTGAAGCTTTCTTT	CASSYDNTEAFF
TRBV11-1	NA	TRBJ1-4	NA	TGTGCCAGCAGTAAAGGGGCCGGCGGTGGCGAAAAACTGTTTTTT	CASSKGAGGGEKLFF
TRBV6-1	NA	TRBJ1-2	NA	TGTGCCAGCAGTGAAGTATTAGGAGGGGGGACCTATGGCTACACCTTC	CASSEVLGGGTYGYTF
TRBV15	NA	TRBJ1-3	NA	TGTGCCACCAGCAGAGGGGAAACTGGAAACACCATATATTTT	CATSRGETGNTIYF
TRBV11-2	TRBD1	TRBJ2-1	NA	TGTGCCAGCAGCCGTAATACAGGGGGTCGACGAGGTGGGCAGTTCTTC	CASSRNTGGRRGGQFF
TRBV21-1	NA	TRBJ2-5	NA	TGTGCCAGCAGCAATGGGCGGGGAGGTGGGCAAGAGACCCAGTACTTC	CASSNGRGGGQETQYF
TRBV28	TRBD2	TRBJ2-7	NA	TGTGCCAGCAGTTACCTAGGTGAAGCGGGACTCTCCTACGAGCAGTACTTC	CASSYLGEAGLSYEQYF
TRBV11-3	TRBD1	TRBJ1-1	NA	TGTGCCAGCAGCACGGGACAGACGAACACTGAAGCTTTCTTT	CASSTGQTNTEAFF
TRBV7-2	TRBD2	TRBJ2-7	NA	TGTGCCAGCAGCTCCTCGTTATGGCGGGAGGCCTACGAGCAGTACTTC	CASSSSLWREAYEQYF
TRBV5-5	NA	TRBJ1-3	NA	TGTGCCAGCAGGGCCTCTTCTTGGGGGGCTTCTGGAAACACCATATATTTT	CASRASSWGASGNTIYF